What follows describes a single TCR beta chain. Its matching antigen is unknown. The data originate from a study of PD-1 blockade in classical Hodgkin lymphoma. The study, taken as a whole, reports: When nivolumab was started under 1 year after ASCT, patients were excluded. Reports described newly diagnosed patients as having lower baseline TCR diversity than healthy donors. CD4+ TCR diversity, unlike CD8+, climbed significantly by C4D1.

Every one of the patients relapsed after autologous stem cell transplantation (brentuximab vedotin exposure was variable). Some clones are missing from TCRdb's copy, which holds only in-frame ones; the method was immunoSEQ multiplex PCR. The sample shows around 91,000 clones, approximately 91% of them seen only once. The starting material was peripheral blood mononuclear cells (PBMCs), obtained at baseline. The sequence was obtained from a human donor with classical Hodgkin lymphoma.

The CDR3 here is CASSPGVNEKLFF. The CDR3 coding sequence is TGTGCCAGCTCACCAGGGGTCAATGAAAAACTGTTTTTT. The chain links TRBV18 to TRBJ1-4; D is ambiguous. The germline V and J ends were trimmed by 2 bases and 5 bases, with 6 bases remaining between them. Germline CDR1 reads KGHSH; CDR2 reads LQKENI. The CDR3 is made up of 13 amino acids.